Below are 5 T cell receptor beta chains sequenced from a single sample in a study of tumor and adjacent non-tumor tissue in lung cancer. No cell sorting was done before RNA was extracted from the tissue. Three rounds of nested PCR, following a modified ARM-PCR protocol, produced the TCRbeta library. TCRdb reprocessed the multiplex PCR reads via MiXCR and lists one record per CDR3 protein. The sample has under 150,000 distinct CDR3 sequences; approximately 72% are singletons. Source material: lung tumor tissue. The source is a man aged 60 to 69 with small cell lung cancer.

This clonotype was seen more than once but under ten times. Sequence at one end of the junction differs from germline and may be a read error. The chain joins TRBV20-1 to TRBJ2-3, with TRBD2 as a possible D gene (6 bases). Per germline, CDR1 DFQATT and CDR2 SNEGSKA (reference sequence). CDR3 size: 14 residues. The CDR3 bases are TGCAGTGTCGTCCCGGTAGTGTCGGGAGATACGCAGTGTTTT. It encodes CSVVPVVSGDTQCF.

With regard to this clonotype: A much larger clonotype is one base distant, so this may be a read error. The V gene is TRBV12-3 or TRBV12-4, the J gene TRBJ1-2, with D unclear. The CDR3 loop spans 11 amino acids. The CDR3 here is CASTGFYGYIF. DNA for the CDR3: TGTGCCAGCACCGGCTTCTATGGCTACATCTTC.

A note on this clonotype: The conserved phenylalanine or tryptophan normally closing the CDR3 is absent here, so this likely arose from a read error. The DNA is left out, because the CDR3 cannot be placed on it with certainty; the CDR3 is given as TCRdb lists it. The CDR3 loop is CASSLGPGVFESCTL. V usage is TRBV11-2 and J usage is TRBJ1-2; the table assigns TRBD1, which was not confirmed against the DNA. The CDR3 numbers 15 amino acids, ends counted. The germline CDR1 and CDR2 sequences are SGHAT and FQNNGV.

At least ten counts were recorded for this clonotype. The genes are TRBV6-5 and TRBJ2-3, with D perhaps matching TRBD1 (6 bases). The CDR3 is 14 residues long. Trimming stripped 4 bases from V and 4 bases from J, with 12 bases between. Germline CDR1 is MNHEY and CDR2 is SVGAGI. CDR3 amino acids: CASSLGGAPDTQYF. DNA for the CDR3: TGTGCCAGCAGTTTAGGGGGAGCGCCAGATACGCAGTATTTT.

The chain uses TRBV5-4 and TRBJ2-1; perhaps TRBD2 as D (7 bases). This CDR3 contains 15 residues. Germline-derived CDR1 and CDR2 are SGHNT and YYREEE (reference sequence). V was pared by 3 bases and J by 5 bases, with 15 bases between. The CDR3 DNA follows: TGTGCCAGCAGCTGGCGGGGGCGGATGAACAATGAGCAGTTCTTC. Its protein is CASSWRGRMNNEQFF.